This T cell receptor (beta chain) comes out of a study of blood T cell repertoires in COVID-19. Looking at the study overall: Acute and convalescent COVID-19 samples came from the United States, Italy and Spain. PBMCs, B-cell-depleted T cells, or T cells were the source of the cDNA or gDNA that made up the material.

V shed 4 bases and J 7 bases; nucleotides not matched to a gene: 4. The CDR3 loop spans 12 amino acids. CDR1 and CDR2 from the germline V gene are SQVTM and ANQGSEA. Clones were read by immunoSEQ multiplex PCR, and TCRdb kept only the in-frame ones, dropping some. Found here are more than 65,000 clones, about four fifths of them singletons; the top ten hold around 9.6%. The receptor's source is a woman aged 80 or older with acute or convalescent COVID-19. V and J are TRBV29-1 and TRBJ2-1, with 7 bases lining up with TRBD2. The sequenced sample was peripheral blood. The CDR3 coding sequence is TGCAGCGTTGGCTGGGAGGGGAATGAGCAGTTCTTC. It translates to CSVGWEGNEQFF.